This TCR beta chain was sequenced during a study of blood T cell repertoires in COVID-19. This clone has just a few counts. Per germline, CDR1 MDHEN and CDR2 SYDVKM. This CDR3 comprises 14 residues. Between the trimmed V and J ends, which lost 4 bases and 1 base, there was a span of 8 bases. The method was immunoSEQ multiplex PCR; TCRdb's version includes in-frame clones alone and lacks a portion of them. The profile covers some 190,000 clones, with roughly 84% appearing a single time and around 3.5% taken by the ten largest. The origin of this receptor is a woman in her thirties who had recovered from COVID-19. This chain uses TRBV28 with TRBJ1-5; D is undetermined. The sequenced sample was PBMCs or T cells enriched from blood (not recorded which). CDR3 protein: CASSSGGSNQPQHF. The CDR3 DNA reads TGTGCCAGCAGTTCCGGAGGAAGCAATCAGCCCCAGCATTTT.